This T cell receptor (beta chain) was sequenced for a study of blood T cell repertoires in COVID-19. Looking at the study overall: The United States, Italy and Spain were the sources of the acute and convalescent COVID-19 samples. PBMCs, B-cell-depleted T cells, or T cells provided the cDNA or gDNA that made up the material.

CDR1 SGHTA and CDR2 FQGNSA come from the germline V gene. This CDR3 spans 16 amino acids. The trim removed 5 bases at V and 8 bases at J, leaving 12 bases unmatched. Per the study methods: Using reference gene primer amplification, nucleated cell counts were estimated. This table comes from immunoSEQ multiplex PCR, and its TCRdb copy is limited to in-frame clones, with some not included. D and trimming come from the DNA, and the V and J calls and clone size come from that table. This sample has a few hundred thousand clones; roughly 90% occur once, and the top ten carry about 3%. The TCR was taken from a woman in her thirties with active or convalescent COVID-19. The rearrangement links TRBV7-2 to TRBJ2-4, with 10 nucleotides matching TRBD2. Sequencing was carried out using peripheral blood. This chain's CDR3 is CASSPRLAGGGDIQYF. CDR3 DNA sequence: TGTGCCAGCAGCCCCAGACTAGCGGGTGGGGGTGACATTCAGTACTTC.